Reported below is one T cell receptor (beta chain). Its matching antigen is unknown. The record originates from a study of cytomegalovirus exposure and HLA in healthy donors. Study-wide findings and caveats: The authors later found most CMV-associated TCR beta chains appeared HLA-restricted. Later analysis indicated greater clonal expansion among HLA-associated TCR beta chains than among equally common other chains. Researchers left out some V segments, among them TRBV6-2 and TRBV6-3, as indistinguishable.

V was pared by 3 bases and J by 9 bases, with 1 base of the junction left unmatched. CDR1 GTSNPN and CDR2 SVGIG come from the germline V gene (reference sequence). This CDR3 is built from 11 residues. The PCR employed 60 Vbeta primers together with 13 Jbeta primers. TCRdb keeps only in-frame clones here, not all; method: immunoSEQ multiplex PCR. Its listing shows just over 60,000 clones. This rearrangement joins TRBV30 to TRBJ2-1, with TRBD2 matching over 8 bases. Sequenced input: PBMCs. The TCR was taken from a man aged 25-45 years in good health and CMV-seropositive. The CDR3 DNA reads as TGTGCCTGGAGCGGGGGGGGTGAGCAGTTCTTC. Protein product: CAWSGGGEQFF. Drawing the rest from reference TRBV30 and TRBJ2-1, the complete variable domain is SQTIHQWPATLVQPVGSPLSLECTVEGTSNPNLYWYRQAAGRGLQLLFYSVGIGQISSEVPQNLSASRPQDRQFILSSKKLLLSDSGFYLCAWSGGGEQFFGPGTRLTVL.